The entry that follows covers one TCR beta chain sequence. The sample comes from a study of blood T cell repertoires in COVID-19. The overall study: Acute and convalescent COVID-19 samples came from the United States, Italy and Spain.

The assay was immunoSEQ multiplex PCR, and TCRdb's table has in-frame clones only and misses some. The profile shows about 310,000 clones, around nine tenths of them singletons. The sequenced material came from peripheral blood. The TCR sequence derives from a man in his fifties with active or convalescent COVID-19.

The CDR3 DNA reads as TGTGCCAGCACCTTCTCCTACGAGCAGTACTTC. Its protein is CASTFSYEQYF. The genes are TRBV28 and TRBJ2-7; D is undetermined. The CDR3 contains 11 residues. The germline V and J ends were trimmed by 7 bases and 0 bases, with 4 bases remaining between them. Germline loops: CDR1 MDHEN, CDR2 SYDVKM.